Presented here are 19 T cell receptor beta chains from one specimen sequenced in a study of regulatory T cells in long-lasting Graves disease. Building the TCR beta libraries relied on iRepertoire HTBI primers, and CDR3 regions underwent Arm-PCR. Each CDR3 protein is one row after TCRdb ran MiXCR on the multiplex PCR reads. This sample carries some 220,000 distinct CDR3 sequences, less than 20% of them seen once, and the ten largest clones take 10% to 15%. This sample's time point: newly diagnosed GD, antithyroid drugs for less than 3 months. There was RNA extracted from PBMCs, and the TCR library was made from it. The sample was also reused in another study, on T cells in Graves' hyperthyroidism and ophthalmopathy.

Sequencing was performed on peripheral blood mononuclear cells (PBMCs), taken at new diagnosis, from a patient treated with antithyroid drugs. These receptors originate from a woman aged 25 to 39 with Graves disease.

This clonotype was seen ten or more times. The V and J genes are TRBV12-3 or TRBV12-4 and TRBJ1-2; TRBD1 is a possible D gene (6 bases). The V and J ends lost 0 bases and 13 bases respectively, with 12 bases between them. There are 12 residues in the CDR3. In DNA form, the CDR3 reads TGTGCCAGCAGTTTAGCGCGGAAAGGGGGCACCTTC. Amino acids: CASSLARKGGTF.

V gene TRBV19 combines with J gene TRBJ1-5; D unclear. The CDR3 loop spans 13 amino acids. The germline V gene has CDR1 LNHDA and CDR2 SQIVND (reference sequence). Trimming pared 4 bases from V and 2 bases from J, leaving 6 bases between. CDR3 bases: TGTGCCAGTAGTAAAACGGGCAATCAGCCCCAGCATTTT. Protein product: CASSKTGNQPQHF.

This clonotype occurred many times. The rearrangement links TRBV5-1 to TRBJ2-7; D gene unclear. Trimming took 2 bases from V and 2 from J, leaving 17 bases between them. The CDR3 has 16 residues. The germline gives CDR1 SGHRS, CDR2 YFSETQ. Here the CDR3 reads CASSFGYSLIPYEQYF. The CDR3 region has the DNA TGCGCCAGCAGCTTCGGTTATAGCCTAATTCCCTACGAGCAGTACTTC.

The J gene is TRBJ1-3, the V gene TRBV3-1; the D is unclear. CDR3 size: 17 residues. Germline V CDR1 and CDR2: LGHDT, YNNKEL (reference sequence). Trimming removed 0 bases at V and 0 bases at J, with 12 bases between. CDR3: CASSQDLGGNSGNTIYF. CDR3 nucleotides: TGTGCCAGCAGCCAAGATCTCGGCGGAAACTCTGGAAACACCATATATTTT.

The chain links TRBV25-1 to TRBJ2-4; D is possibly TRBD1 or TRBD2 (5 bases each). Germline V gene sequence: CDR1 MGHDK, CDR2 SYGVNS. The length of the CDR3 is 15 residues. With 4 bases removed from V and 6 bases from J, the gap between germline ends came to 16 bases. CDR3 nucleotides: TGTGCCAGCAGTGCGCCTAGGGGACCGGGAAACATTCAGTACTTC. Protein: CASSAPRGPGNIQYF.

In this sample, this clonotype turned up many times. The rearrangement uses TRBV30 and TRBJ2-5; tentative D call: TRBD2 (6 bases). The CDR3 is made up of 15 amino acids. V lost 4 bases to trimming and J lost 4 bases, with 19 bases between them. The germline CDR1 and CDR2 sequences are GTSNPN and SVGIG (reference sequence). This CDR3 reads CAWISSERAGETQYF. The CDR3 nucleotides are TGTGCCTGGATTTCTAGCGAGAGGGCCGGAGAGACCCAGTACTTC. Looking up the rest from reference TRBV30 and TRBJ2-5 gives the full variable domain: SQTIHQWPATLVQPVGSPLSLECTVEGTSNPNLYWYRQAAGRGLQLLFYSVGIGQISSEVPQNLSASRPQDRQFILSSKKLLLSDSGFYLCAWISSERAGETQYFGPGTRLLVL.

A few counts support this clonotype. The J gene is TRBJ2-3, the V gene TRBV4-2; 9 bases are a match to TRBD2. Unmatched junction bases numbered 11, after V lost 3 bases and J lost 4 bases. This CDR3 spans 17 amino acids. Germline CDR1 and CDR2: LGHNA and YNFKEQ. The chain's CDR3 is CASSQPPRRGGPDTQYF. The CDR3 DNA follows: TGTGCCAGCAGCCAGCCCCCTCGGCGGGGGGGCCCAGATACGCAGTATTTT.

This clonotype was seen at least ten times. V is TRBV20-1 and J is TRBJ2-3, with TRBD2 identical over 9 bases. J was trimmed by 7 bases and V by 6 bases; bases with no gene match: 14. The CDR3 covers 15 residues. CDR1 and CDR2 (germline): DFQATT, SNEGSKA (reference sequence). CDR3 amino acids: CSATRVAGALNTQYF. The CDR3 DNA reads as TGCAGTGCGACGCGGGTAGCGGGGGCCTTGAATACGCAGTATTTT.

The V call is TRBV9, the J call TRBJ2-5; 7 positions agree with TRBD2. Germline V lookup: CDR1 SGDLS, CDR2 YYNGEE. This CDR3 contains 14 residues. The V segment lost 0 bases and the J segment 2 bases; nucleotides outside the gene matches: 1. This chain's CDR3 is CASSVAGRQETQYF. CDR3 nucleotide sequence: TGTGCCAGCAGCGTAGCCGGGAGGCAAGAGACCCAGTACTTC.

This clonotype was counted ten times or more. The V gene is TRBV6-1, the J gene TRBJ2-5; perhaps TRBD2 as D (7 bases). The CDR3 extends over 16 amino acids. The V gene lost 1 base and the J gene lost 1 base, with 13 bases spanning the gap. Looked up from germline, CDR1 is MNHNS and CDR2 is SASEGT. The CDR3 region is CASSEGLARGQETQYF. CDR3 nucleotide sequence: TGTGCCAGCAGTGAAGGACTAGCCAGGGGCCAAGAGACCCAGTACTTC.

This clonotype occurred many times. This sequence joins TRBV28 and TRBJ1-6; D is uncertain. Germline lookup yields CDR1 MDHEN and CDR2 SYDVKM. This CDR3 contains 16 residues. Trimming cost V 5 bases and J 5 bases, with 16 bases left between them. Written as DNA, the CDR3 is TGTGCCAGCAGTCCTCCCGACACCCGGGATAATTCACCCCTCCACTTT. It specifies CASSPPDTRDNSPLHF.

This clonotype was picked up a small number of times. This likely stems from a read error, as it lies one base from a far larger clone. This chain joins TRBV28 and TRBJ1-2; 10 nucleotides align to TRBD1. Germline CDR1 MDHEN, CDR2 SYDVKM. V lost 5 bases and J lost 3; bases outside the gene matches: 6. The CDR3 contains 15 residues. This CDR3 reads CASSAWTGGDYGYTF. CDR3 sequence (DNA): TGTGCCAGCAGTGCCTGGACAGGGGGGGACTATGGCTACACCTTC.

This chain links TRBV4-1 with TRBJ1-4; 7 bases match TRBD1. Germline V gene data show CDR1 as MGHRA and CDR2 as YSYEKL. Germline trimming cut 3 bases from V and 6 bases from J; bases unmatched to any gene: 7. This CDR3 comprises 15 residues. In DNA form, the CDR3 reads TGCGCCAGCAGCCAGAAACAGGGGTACGATGAAAAACTGTTTTTT. Translating it yields CASSQKQGYDEKLFF.

This clonotype has a count of ten or more. The chain has TRBV28 and TRBJ2-3; 8 nucleotides agree with TRBD1. Germline CDR1 MDHEN, CDR2 SYDVKM. The ends lost 5 bases at V and 1 base at J; junction bases unmatched: 8. This CDR3 is 16 amino acids long. DNA of the CDR3: TGTGCCAGCAGTCTAGCCGGACAGGGTGGCACAGATACGCAGTATTTT. Its translation: CASSLAGQGGTDTQYF.

This clonotype was seen repeatedly, ten times or more. V is TRBV19 and J is TRBJ2-5, with TRBD1 identical over 10 bases. CDR3 length: 13 amino acids. The germline gives CDR1 LNHDA, CDR2 SQIVND (reference sequence). Losses at the gene ends were 9 bases for V and 5 bases for J; bases not matched to a gene: 6. The CDR3 region has the DNA TGTGCCAGCGGACAGGGGGGATGGGAGACCCAGTACTTC. Its protein product is CASGQGGWETQYF.

This clonotype was seen at least ten times. J is TRBJ1-1 and V is TRBV6-1; 8 nucleotides match TRBD1. The ends lost 7 bases at V and 1 base at J; junction bases unmatched: 2. CDR1 is MNHNS, CDR2 SASEGT, per germline. CDR3 size: 13 residues. This chain's CDR3 is CASTQGANTEAFF. DNA of the CDR3: TGTGCCAGCACCCAGGGGGCGAACACTGAAGCTTTCTTT.

J is TRBJ2-5 and V is TRBV4-1, with D unclear. There are 14 residues in the CDR3. Germline V gene sequence: CDR1 MGHRA, CDR2 YSYEKL. V was trimmed by 2 bases and J by 2 bases, leaving 9 bases between them. The CDR3 loop is CASSQLLGQETQYF. The CDR3, as DNA: TGCGCCAGCAGCCAATTATTAGGGCAAGAGACCCAGTACTTC.

About this clonotype itself: A clone one base away is much larger, so this may be a read error. The genes are TRBV6-2 or TRBV6-3 and TRBJ1-1, with 7 nucleotides matching TRBD1. Germline CDR1 reads MNHEY; CDR2 reads SVGEGT. This CDR3 spans 15 amino acids. The CDR3 protein is CASTGQALMNTVAFF. DNA of the CDR3: TGTGCCAGCACTGGACAGGCCTTAATGAACACTGTAGCTTTCTTT.

This clonotype was found many times. The gene calls are TRBV7-9 and TRBJ2-7; 9 bases match TRBD1. CDR1 SEHNR and CDR2 FQNEAQ come from the germline V gene (reference sequence). J gave up 2 bases and V 1 base, and 3 bases lay outside the gene matches. The CDR3 covers 15 residues. CDR3 nucleotide sequence: TGTGCCAGCAGCTTAGTGTGGGACAGGGCCTACGAGCAGTACTTC. Translating it yields CASSLVWDRAYEQYF.